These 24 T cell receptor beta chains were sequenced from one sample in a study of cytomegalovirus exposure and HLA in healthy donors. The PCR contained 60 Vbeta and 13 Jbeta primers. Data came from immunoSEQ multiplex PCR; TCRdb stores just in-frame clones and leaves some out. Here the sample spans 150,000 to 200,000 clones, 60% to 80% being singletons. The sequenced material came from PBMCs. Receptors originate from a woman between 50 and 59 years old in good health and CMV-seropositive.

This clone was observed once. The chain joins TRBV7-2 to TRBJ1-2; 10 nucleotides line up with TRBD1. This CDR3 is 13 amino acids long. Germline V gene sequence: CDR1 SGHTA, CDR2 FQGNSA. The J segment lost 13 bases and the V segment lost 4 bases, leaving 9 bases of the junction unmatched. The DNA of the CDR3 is TGTGCCAGCAGCTCAGGACAGGGGGTGTCGGCCACCTTC. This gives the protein CASSSGQGVSATF.

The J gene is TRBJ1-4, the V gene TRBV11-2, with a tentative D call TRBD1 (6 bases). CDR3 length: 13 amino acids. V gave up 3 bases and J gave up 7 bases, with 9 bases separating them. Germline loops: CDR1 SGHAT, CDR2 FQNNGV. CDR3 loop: CASSFGGAEKLFF. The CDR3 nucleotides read TGTGCCAGCAGCTTCGGGGGGGCTGAAAAACTGTTTTTT.

This CDR3 is CASTSQGSNQPQHF. The CDR3 bases are TGTGCCAGCACCTCACAGGGCAGCAATCAGCCCCAGCATTTT. The V gene is TRBV6-1, the J gene TRBJ1-5; D is possibly TRBD1 (6 bases). The CDR3 is made up of 14 amino acids. Trimming shortened V by 7 bases and J by 1 base, and 11 bases separated the two germline ends. From germline, CDR1 is MNHNS and CDR2 SASEGT.

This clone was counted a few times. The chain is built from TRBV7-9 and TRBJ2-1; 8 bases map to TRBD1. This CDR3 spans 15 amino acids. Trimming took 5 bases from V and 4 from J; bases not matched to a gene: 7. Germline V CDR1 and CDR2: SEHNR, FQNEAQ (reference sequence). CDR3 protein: CASSPHRGTYNEQFF. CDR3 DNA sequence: TGTGCCAGCAGCCCTCACAGGGGGACATACAATGAGCAGTTCTTC.

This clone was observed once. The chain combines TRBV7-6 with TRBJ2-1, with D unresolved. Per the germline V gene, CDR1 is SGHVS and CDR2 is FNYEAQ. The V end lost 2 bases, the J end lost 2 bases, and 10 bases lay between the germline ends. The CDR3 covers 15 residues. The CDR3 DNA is TGTGCCAGCAGCTTATTATCTGGCACCTACAATGAGCAGTTCTTC. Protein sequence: CASSLLSGTYNEQFF.

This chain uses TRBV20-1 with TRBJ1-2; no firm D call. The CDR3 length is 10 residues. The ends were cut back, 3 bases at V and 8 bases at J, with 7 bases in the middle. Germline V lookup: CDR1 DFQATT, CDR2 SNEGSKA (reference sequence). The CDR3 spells CSAREDGYTF. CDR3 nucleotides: TGCAGTGCTAGGGAGGACGGCTACACCTTC.

In DNA, the CDR3 is TGTGCCAGTAGTATAACTAGCGGCTACGAGCAGTACTTC. Translation gives CASSITSGYEQYF. The chain is built from TRBV19 and TRBJ2-7; TRBD2 aligns across 8 bases. Germline V gene sequence: CDR1 LNHDA, CDR2 SQIVND (reference sequence). This CDR3 has 13 amino acids. J lost 3 bases, V lost 2 bases, and 0 bases had no gene match.

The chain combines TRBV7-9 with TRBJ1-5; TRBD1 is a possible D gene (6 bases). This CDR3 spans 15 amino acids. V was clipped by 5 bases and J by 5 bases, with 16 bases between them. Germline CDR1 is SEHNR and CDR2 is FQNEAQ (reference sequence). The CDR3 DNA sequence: TGTGCCAGCAGCGCCACAGGGTCTCGGGATCAGCCCCAGCATTTT. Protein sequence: CASSATGSRDQPQHF.

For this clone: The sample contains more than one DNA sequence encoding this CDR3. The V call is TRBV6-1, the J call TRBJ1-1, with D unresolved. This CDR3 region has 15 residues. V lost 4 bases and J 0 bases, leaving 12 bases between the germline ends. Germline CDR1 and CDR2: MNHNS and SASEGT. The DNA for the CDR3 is TGTGCCAGCAGTGCACAGATTCAGATGAACACTGAAGCTTTCTTT. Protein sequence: CASSAQIQMNTEAFF.

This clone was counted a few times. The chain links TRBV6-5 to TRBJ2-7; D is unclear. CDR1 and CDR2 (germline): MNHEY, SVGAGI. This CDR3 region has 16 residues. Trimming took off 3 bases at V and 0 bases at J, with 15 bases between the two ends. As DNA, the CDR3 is TGTGCCAGCAGTTATCAGGCAGAATTAAGCTCCTACGAGCAGTACTTC. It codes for CASSYQAELSSYEQYF.

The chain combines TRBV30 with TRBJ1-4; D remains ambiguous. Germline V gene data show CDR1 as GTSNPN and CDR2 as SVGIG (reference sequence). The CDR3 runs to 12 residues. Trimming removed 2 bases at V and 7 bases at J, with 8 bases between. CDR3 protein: CAWSSRGEKLFF. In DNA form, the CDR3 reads TGTGCCTGGAGTTCTCGAGGTGAAAAACTGTTTTTT.

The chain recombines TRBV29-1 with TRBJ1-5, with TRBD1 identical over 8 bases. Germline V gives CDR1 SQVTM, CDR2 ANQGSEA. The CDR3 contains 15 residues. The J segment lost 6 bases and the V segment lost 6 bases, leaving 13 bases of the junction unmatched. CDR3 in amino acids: CSVVTVQGGGQPQHF. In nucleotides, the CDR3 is TGCAGCGTCGTAACTGTACAGGGGGGTGGTCAGCCCCAGCATTTT.

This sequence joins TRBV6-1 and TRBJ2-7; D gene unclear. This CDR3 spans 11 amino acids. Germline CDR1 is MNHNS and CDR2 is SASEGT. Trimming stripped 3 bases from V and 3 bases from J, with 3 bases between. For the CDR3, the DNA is TGTGCCAGCAGTGATAACTACGAGCAGTACTTC. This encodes CASSDNYEQYF.

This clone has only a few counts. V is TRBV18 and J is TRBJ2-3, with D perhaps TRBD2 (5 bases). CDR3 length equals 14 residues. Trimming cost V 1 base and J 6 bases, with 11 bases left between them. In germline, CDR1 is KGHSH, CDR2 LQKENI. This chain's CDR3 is CASSPQGAPDTQYF. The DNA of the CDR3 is TGTGCCAGCTCACCACAGGGAGCCCCGGATACGCAGTATTTT.

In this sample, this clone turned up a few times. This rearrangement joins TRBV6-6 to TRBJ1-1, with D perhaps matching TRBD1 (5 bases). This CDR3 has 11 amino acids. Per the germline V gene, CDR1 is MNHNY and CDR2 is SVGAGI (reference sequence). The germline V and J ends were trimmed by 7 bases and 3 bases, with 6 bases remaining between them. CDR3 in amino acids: CASTGDTEAFF. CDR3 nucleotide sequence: TGTGCCAGCACGGGGGACACTGAAGCTTTCTTT.

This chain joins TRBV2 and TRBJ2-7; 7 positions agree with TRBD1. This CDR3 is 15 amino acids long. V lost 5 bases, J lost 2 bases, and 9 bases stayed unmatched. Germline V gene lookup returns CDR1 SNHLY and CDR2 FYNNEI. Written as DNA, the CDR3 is TGTGCCAGCAGTACCGACAGGGCCCCAACCTACGAGCAGTACTTC. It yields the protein CASSTDRAPTYEQYF.

For the CDR3, the DNA is TGTGCCAGCAGCTTAGACCGAGGTCAGAGGTTACGTGGCTACACCTTC. Translation gives CASSLDRGQRLRGYTF. The chain uses TRBV11-2 and TRBJ1-2; D is unclear. Germline V gene lookup returns CDR1 SGHAT and CDR2 FQNNGV. The CDR3 extends over 16 amino acids. The V and J ends lost 0 bases and 7 bases respectively, with 18 bases between them.

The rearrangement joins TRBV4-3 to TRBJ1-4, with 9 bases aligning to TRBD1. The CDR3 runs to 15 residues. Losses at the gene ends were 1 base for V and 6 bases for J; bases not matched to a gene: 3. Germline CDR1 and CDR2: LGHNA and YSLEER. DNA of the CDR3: TGCGCCAGCAGCCAAGTTACAGGGGGCGATGAAAAACTGTTTTTT. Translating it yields CASSQVTGGDEKLFF.

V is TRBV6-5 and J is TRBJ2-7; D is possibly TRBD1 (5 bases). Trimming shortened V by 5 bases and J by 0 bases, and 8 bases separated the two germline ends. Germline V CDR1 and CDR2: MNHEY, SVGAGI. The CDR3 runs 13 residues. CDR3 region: CASSQGTSYEQYF. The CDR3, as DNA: TGTGCCAGCAGTCAGGGTACCTCCTACGAGCAGTACTTC.

The CDR3 DNA follows: TGTGCCAGCAGTTTGGGGCGTACAGGTTCCTCTGGAAACACCATATATTTT. It translates to CASSLGRTGSSGNTIYF. The chain links TRBV28 to TRBJ1-3; tentatively, D is TRBD1 (5 bases). In germline, CDR1 is MDHEN, CDR2 SYDVKM. This CDR3 spans 17 amino acids. Deletions cut 3 bases from V and 0 bases from J, with 15 bases between.

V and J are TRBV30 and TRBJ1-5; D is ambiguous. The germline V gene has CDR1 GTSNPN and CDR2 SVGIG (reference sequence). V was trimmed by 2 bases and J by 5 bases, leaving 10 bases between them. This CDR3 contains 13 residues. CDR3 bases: TGTGCCTGGAGTTACACCCTCGATCAGCCCCAGCATTTT. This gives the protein CAWSYTLDQPQHF.

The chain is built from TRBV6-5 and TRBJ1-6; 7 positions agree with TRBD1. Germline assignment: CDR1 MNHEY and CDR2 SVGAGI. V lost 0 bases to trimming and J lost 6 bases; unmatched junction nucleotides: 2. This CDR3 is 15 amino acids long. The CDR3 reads CASSYSNRGNSPLHF. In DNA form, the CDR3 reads TGTGCCAGCAGTTACTCCAACAGGGGTAATTCACCCCTCCACTTT.

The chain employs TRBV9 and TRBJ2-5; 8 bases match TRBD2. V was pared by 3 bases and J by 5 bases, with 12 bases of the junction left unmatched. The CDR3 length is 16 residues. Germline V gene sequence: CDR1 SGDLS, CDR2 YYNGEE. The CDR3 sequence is CASSEGSGSNWETQYF. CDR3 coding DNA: TGTGCCAGCAGCGAGGGGAGCGGGAGTAATTGGGAGACCCAGTACTTC.

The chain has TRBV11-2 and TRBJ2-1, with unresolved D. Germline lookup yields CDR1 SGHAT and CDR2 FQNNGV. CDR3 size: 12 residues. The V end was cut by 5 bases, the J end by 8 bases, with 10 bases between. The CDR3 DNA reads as TGTGCCAGCAGCCCCGGCGGCCATGAGCAGTTCTTC. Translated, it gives CASSPGGHEQFF.